Sequencing of this T cell receptor beta chain was carried out in a study of blood T cell repertoires in COVID-19. Overall study context: Spain, Italy and the United States supplied samples that represented acute and convalescent COVID-19. The analysed material was cDNA or gDNA that came from T cells, B-cell-depleted T cells, or PBMCs.

The CDR3 runs to 13 residues. V lost 7 bases and J 1 base, leaving 13 bases between the germline ends. Germline V lookup: CDR1 SQVTM, CDR2 ANQGSEA. Per the authors' pipeline: From reference gene primer amplification, estimates of nucleated cell counts were derived. Repertoires were generated with immunoSEQ multiplex PCR, while TCRdb's copy carries only in-frame clones and drops some. V, J and clone size were drawn from that table, and D and trimming were deduced from the DNA. The sample lists roughly 44,000 clones, approximately 90% seen once, with 10% to 15% in the top ten. The chain couples TRBV29-1 to TRBJ1-1; D perhaps matches TRBD1 (6 bases). This clonotype was sampled from an elderly man with acute or convalescent COVID-19. What was sequenced was peripheral blood. This CDR3 is CSGDTGGNTEAFF. The CDR3 nucleotides are TGCAGCGGGGACACTGGTGGGAACACTGAAGCTTTCTTT.